The text below deals with one TCR beta chain. The antigen remains undetermined. V lost 1 base and J 4 bases, leaving 4 bases between the germline ends. The germline gives CDR1 LNHNV, CDR2 YYDKDF (reference sequence). There are 12 residues in the CDR3. Healthy controls were blood donor buffy coats. The data were obtained in a study of STAT5B mutations in CD4+ large granular lymphocyte leukemia. The authors' processing: A productive frequency of 2.59 x 10-5 was the lowest detectable. The data were produced by immunoSEQ multiplex PCR, yet TCRdb's version contains in-frame clones alone and is incomplete. V and J calls plus clone size are reproduced from that table; the DNA served to infer D and trimming. The repertoire holds about 32,000 clones, 85% seen once, with around 4% in the top ten. General study results and limits: 8/27 top patient clones versus 2/35 control clones were TRBV06-family.

This clonotype was sampled from a human donor in good health. The sample comprised CD4+ T cells from blood buffy coats. The V call is TRBV15, the J call TRBJ1-2; D gene uncertain. The CDR3 DNA sequence: TGTGCCACCAGCAGAGCCAGCTATGGCTACACCTTC. The encoded protein is CATSRASYGYTF.